This T cell receptor beta chain was sequenced during a study of response to subunit inactivated influenza vaccine. Findings of the study overall: The authors suggested that few new T cells are recruited per seasonal influenza vaccination.

This clonotype appeared a single time. Its antigen is undetermined. TCRdb reanalysed the RT-PCR reads using MiXCR and keeps one entry per CDR3 protein. The sample lists a few hundred thousand distinct CDR3 sequences, approximately 11% occurring once. The J segment lost 7 bases and the V segment lost 2 bases, leaving 4 bases of the junction unmatched. CDR1 and CDR2 from the germline V gene are GTSNPN and SVGIG (reference sequence). The CDR3 spans 13 residues. The sequence was collected from a man between 50 and 59 years old who received an inactivated influenza vaccine. The chain combines TRBV30 with TRBJ2-3; 9 nucleotides agree with TRBD1. Sequences were derived from PBMCs from blood, sampled 35 to 45 days after vaccination. The CDR3 coding sequence is TGTGCCTGGAGTACAGGGGGCACGTATACGCAGTATTTT. It is translated as CAWSTGGTYTQYF.